This T cell receptor (beta chain) was captured by sequencing in a study of blood T cell repertoires in COVID-19 (dated by TCRdb to between 2020 and 2021). General notes on the study: Collaborator samples came from the United States, Italy and Spain and covered acute and convalescent phases of COVID-19. The prospective study material was composed of cDNA or gDNA derived from T cells, B-cell-depleted T cells, or PBMCs. Deeply sampled blood TCRbeta repertoires from subjects exposed to, actively infected with, or recovered from COVID-19 were included in the dataset. The repertoires were released in a freely available public database meant as a resource for research on the immune response to SARS-CoV-2. Samples were obtained from the ongoing ImmuneRACE study (first 160 participants) and from about 1,300 subjects provided by 6 global collaborators. The sample metadata nearly always contained a de-identified subject ID, COVID-19 status, age in years and sex. Where available, HLA class I and class II types were taken from metadata supplied by the sample provider and were not determined by assay-based typing.

TCRbeta CDR3 regions were amplified from genomic DNA using the immunoSEQ Assay, a bias-controlled multiplex PCR. In the source study's methods: Within the assay, amplification of reference gene primers was used to estimate how many nucleated cells each sample contained. To quantify the absolute abundance of each unique TCRbeta CDR3 rearrangement, sequence reads were collapsed and filtered. For each sample, productive Simpson clonality was calculated by taking the square root of Simpson's diversity index across productive rearrangements. TCRdb holds this immuneACCESS table with in-frame rearrangements only. Some clones are missing; in checked studies, unresolved V genes explain under half, and the rest has no known cause. V and J calls and clone size are copied from that table; D and trimming were computed from the DNA. The sample table shows roughly 280,000 clones, and about 85% are seen once. Clones ranked in the top ten supply 3.5% to 5% of the sample.

Study-wide conclusions, independent of this receptor: Clinical and demographic metadata were provided uncurated, with the amount varying by source and participant.

Details on this clone: Its antigen has not been determined. The record has no base qualities; no much larger clone is one base away.

Whole blood was collected in K2EDTA tubes by collaborating institutions according to the institutions' own protocols. For TCRbeta analysis, collaborators shipped samples in one of three forms: frozen whole blood, isolated PBMCs, or DNA extracted from either of those sample types. The germline V gene yields MRHNA for CDR1 and SNTAGT for CDR2. V drops 6 bases and J drops 5 bases, leaving 13 bases in between. The CDR3 runs 13 amino acids, cysteine and phenylalanine included. Solely the CDR3 DNA is kept, with 39 bases framed from the first base. The sequencing sample was made of peripheral blood. The V and J genes are TRBV6-4 and TRBJ1-1; TRBD1 is a possible D gene, resting on 5 matching bases. The source is a man in his 60s with acute or convalescent COVID-19. At the DNA level, the sequence is TGTGCCAGCAGCCAGGGAGGGAAAACTGAAGCTTTCTTT. This yields the protein CASSQGGKTEAFF.